The 21 T cell receptor beta chains below were found in one sample sequenced in a study of shared clonotypes between healthy human individuals. Sequencing used immunoSEQ multiplex PCR; TCRdb keeps in-frame clones, though not all of them. The top ten clones hold over 1.3% of a sample with about a million clones, 60% to 80% of them seen once. The specimen sequenced was memory CD4+ T cells sorted from blood. Regarding subset: CD45RA-negative fraction. The receptor source for this set is a man in his late teens or twenties in good health.

This rearrangement joins TRBV30 to TRBJ2-1; weak D call: TRBD2 (6 bases). CDR3 length: 13 amino acids. Germline V gene sequence: CDR1 GTSNPN, CDR2 SVGIG (reference sequence). V was clipped by 3 bases and J by 12 bases, with 18 bases between them. This CDR3 reads CAWRGGSKGVQFF. DNA for the CDR3: TGTGCCTGGAGGGGGGGATCAAAAGGTGTGCAGTTCTTC.

The chain employs TRBV6-5 and TRBJ1-6; possible D gene TRBD1, 5 bases. V lost 7 bases and J lost 7, with 17 bases in between. The CDR3 totals 15 residues. Germline CDR1 is MNHEY and CDR2 is SVGAGI. The CDR3 DNA is TGTGCCAGCAAGCTCGGGACGGCGGGAAATTCACCCCTCCACTTT. Translation gives CASKLGTAGNSPLHF.

This clone was observed a handful of times. Other DNA sequences in the sample encode the same CDR3. The rearrangement links TRBV5-1 to TRBJ2-7; TRBD2 is a possible D gene (5 bases). Germline V gives CDR1 SGHRS, CDR2 YFSETQ. This CDR3 comprises 14 residues. V lost 0 bases, J lost 0 bases, and 7 bases lay in between. The CDR3 loop reads CASSLEGSSYEQYF. In DNA form, the CDR3 reads TGCGCCAGCAGCTTGGAAGGGAGCTCCTACGAGCAGTACTTC.

The chain joins TRBV6-4 to TRBJ1-3; no definite D call. In germline, CDR1 is MRHNA, CDR2 SNTAGT. V lost 3 bases, J lost 0 bases, and 12 bases lay in between. The CDR3 sequence is 16 residues long. The CDR3 nucleotides are TGTGCCAGCAGTGAGAAGGACCGATTCTCTGGAAACACCATATATTTT. This translates into CASSEKDRFSGNTIYF.

The chain has TRBV6-5 and TRBJ1-3; no definite D call. V shed 10 bases and J shed 8 bases, with 12 bases lying between them. The CDR3 spans 11 residues. Germline V gene sequence: CDR1 MNHEY, CDR2 SVGAGI. The CDR3 DNA follows: TGTGCCACCCTAAGAATGGACACCATATATTTT. Its translation is CATLRMDTIYF.

The chain employs TRBV5-1 and TRBJ1-1; 8 positions match TRBD1. V was pared by 1 base and J by 1 base, with 9 bases of the junction left unmatched. The CDR3 is made up of 17 amino acids. Germline V gene data show CDR1 as SGHRS and CDR2 as YFSETQ. This CDR3 reads CASSLSARGTGNTEAFF. The CDR3 region has the DNA TGCGCCAGCAGCTTGTCGGCCAGAGGGACAGGGAACACTGAAGCTTTCTTT.

The rearrangement uses TRBV2 and TRBJ1-3, with TRBD1 matching 7 bases. The CDR3 length is 15 residues. With 6 bases clipped from V and 0 bases from J, the junction kept 5 bases outside the gene matches. The germline gives CDR1 SNHLY, CDR2 FYNNEI. CDR3 nucleotides: TGTGCCAGCAGGGGACAGAGAGGCTCTGGAAACACCATATATTTT. Translating gives CASRGQRGSGNTIYF. Using reference TRBV2 and TRBJ1-3 for the parts outside the CDR3, the full variable domain is EPEVTQTPSHQVTQMGQEVILRCVPISNHLYFYWYRQILGQKVEFLVSFYNNEISEKSEIFDDQFSVERPDGSNFTLKIRSTKLEDSAMYFCASRGQRGSGNTIYFGEGSWLTVV.

In the case of this clone: A far larger clone is one nucleotide away, so this likely arose from a read error. Other DNA sequences from this sample encode an identical CDR3 as well. The V and J genes are TRBV19 and TRBJ1-5, with a weak D call TRBD1 (5 bases). V was shortened by 9 bases and J by 1 base, with 7 bases between the two germline ends. Per the germline V gene, CDR1 is LNHDA and CDR2 is SQIVND (reference sequence). The CDR3 is 12 amino acids. The CDR3 reads CASRDSNQPQHF. As DNA, the CDR3 is TGTGCCAGCCGGGACAGCAATCAGCCCCAGCATTTT.

This chain links TRBV7-2 with TRBJ1-2, with D possibly matching TRBD1 (6 bases). Trimming cost V 1 base and J 4 bases, with 10 bases left between them. The CDR3 consists of 14 residues. Per germline, CDR1 SGHTA and CDR2 FQGNSA. For the CDR3, the DNA is TGTGCCAGCAGCTTAGATGGAGGGGGCTATGGCTACACCTTC. This encodes CASSLDGGGYGYTF.

This chain connects TRBV2 to TRBJ2-7, with 8 bases aligning to TRBD1. V shed 6 bases, J shed 4 bases, and the junction held 8 bases outside the gene matches. The germline V gene encodes CDR1 SNHLY and CDR2 FYNNEI. The CDR3 extends over 14 amino acids. Here the CDR3 DNA reads TGTGCCAGCAGAGGAGGACAGGGTGTTTACGAGCAGTACTTC. Protein: CASRGGQGVYEQYF.

This clone was seen repeatedly, ten times or more. This sequence joins TRBV5-6 and TRBJ2-7; tentatively, D is TRBD1 or TRBD2 (5 bases each). This CDR3 is 16 amino acids long. The ends were cut back, 4 bases at V and 7 bases at J, with 24 bases in the middle. Germline lookup yields CDR1 SGHDT and CDR2 YYEEEE. In DNA form, the CDR3 reads TGTGCCAGCAGCCGATGGGGGTCCACTCTAAATGGGGAGCAGTACTTC. Its protein is CASSRWGSTLNGEQYF.

A few counts support this clone. The CDR3 nucleotides are TGTGCCAGTAGAACAGGTGGCTCTGGGGCCAACGTCCTGACTTTC. This encodes CASRTGGSGANVLTF. The rearrangement uses TRBV19 and TRBJ2-6; D is possibly TRBD1 (5 bases). Trimming removed 6 bases from V and 0 bases from J, with 9 bases in between. Germline CDR1 and CDR2: LNHDA and SQIVND (reference sequence). The CDR3 extends over 15 amino acids.

This chain links TRBV19 with TRBJ1-3; 7 nucleotides match TRBD1. J was trimmed by 0 bases and V by 6 bases; bases with no gene match: 11. Looked up from germline, CDR1 is LNHDA and CDR2 is SQIVND (reference sequence). The CDR3 spans 17 residues. The CDR3 DNA is TGTGCCAGTAGCCCGACAGGGAAAAGGTACTCTGGAAACACCATATATTTT. Amino acid sequence: CASSPTGKRYSGNTIYF.

On this clone itself: At the DNA level, this CDR3 is encoded by other sequences in the same sample as well. The CDR3 DNA reads TGCGCCAGCAGCTCCGGGACTAGCGGGTACGAGCAGTACTTC. Encoded protein: CASSSGTSGYEQYF. V is TRBV5-1 and J is TRBJ2-7; TRBD2 aligns across 12 bases. This CDR3 region has 14 residues. The ends lost 3 bases at V and 4 bases at J; junction bases unmatched: 2. In germline, CDR1 is SGHRS, CDR2 YFSETQ.

The chain has TRBV6-1 and TRBJ2-3, with D maybe TRBD2 (5 bases). CDR1 is MNHNS and CDR2 is SASEGT in the germline V gene. The CDR3 has 15 residues. Trimming left V 0 bases short and J 3 bases short, with 10 bases between. The CDR3 sequence: CASSEARAVTDTQYF. Here the CDR3 DNA reads TGTGCCAGCAGTGAAGCGCGGGCAGTTACAGATACGCAGTATTTT.

The genes are TRBV10-3 and TRBJ1-3, with a tentative D call TRBD1 (6 bases). The germline V gene has CDR1 ENHRY and CDR2 SYGVKD. The CDR3 totals 15 residues. Trimming took 3 bases from V and 4 from J, leaving 13 bases between them. The CDR3 DNA is TGTGCCATCAGTGATTCAGGGGCGCTGGGAAACACCATATATTTT. As protein: CAISDSGALGNTIYF.

The rearrangement links TRBV10-3 to TRBJ2-2, with D perhaps matching TRBD1 or TRBD2 (5 bases each). Trimming stripped 10 bases from V and 0 bases from J, with 12 bases between. CDR3 size: 14 residues. Germline V gene data show CDR1 as ENHRY and CDR2 as SYGVKD. The DNA of the CDR3 is TGTGCCAGCTGCAGGGACGCGAACACCGGGGAGCTGTTTTTT. It is translated as CASCRDANTGELFF.

This clone occurred once. This chain connects TRBV5-1 to TRBJ2-3, with TRBD2 identical over 13 bases. CDR3 length: 17 amino acids. In germline, CDR1 is SGHRS, CDR2 YFSETQ. Losses at the gene ends were 4 bases for V and 3 bases for J; bases not matched to a gene: 8. This CDR3 reads CASSPGLAGSWTDTQYF. CDR3 nucleotide sequence: TGCGCCAGCAGCCCGGGACTAGCGGGATCGTGGACAGATACGCAGTATTTT. Complete variable domain (other parts from reference TRBV5-1 and TRBJ2-3): KAGVTQTPRYLIKTRGQQVTLSCSPISGHRSVSWYQQTPGQGLQFLFEYFSETQRNKGNFPGRFSGRQFSNSRSEMNVSTLELGDSALYLCASSPGLAGSWTDTQYFGPGTRLTVL.

This rearrangement joins TRBV10-1 to TRBJ2-1; TRBD2 matches 9 bases. The germline CDR1 and CDR2 sequences are WNHNN and SYGVQD (reference sequence). This CDR3 has 15 residues. With V trimmed by 3 bases and J by 6 bases, 6 bases remained unmatched. This chain's CDR3 is CASSERRGGANEQFF. DNA of the CDR3: TGCGCCAGCAGTGAACGGCGGGGGGGGGCCAATGAGCAGTTCTTC.

This chain uses TRBV14 with TRBJ2-1; 9 positions match TRBD2. V lost 4 bases to trimming and J lost 8 bases; unmatched junction nucleotides: 9. The CDR3 extends over 15 amino acids. The germline V gene encodes CDR1 SGHDN and CDR2 FVKESK. The CDR3 DNA reads as TGTGCCAGCAGCCCCCAAAGCGGGAGGTTCGATGAGCAGTTCTTC. Amino acid sequence: CASSPQSGRFDEQFF.

The J gene is TRBJ1-3, the V gene TRBV5-8; D gene uncertain. Between the trimmed V and J ends, which lost 2 bases and 2 bases, there was a span of 11 bases. In germline, CDR1 is SGHTS, CDR2 YDEGEE. The CDR3 contains 15 residues. The CDR3 here is CASSFGGITGNTIYF. CDR3 bases: TGTGCCAGCAGCTTTGGTGGGATAACTGGAAACACCATATATTTT.